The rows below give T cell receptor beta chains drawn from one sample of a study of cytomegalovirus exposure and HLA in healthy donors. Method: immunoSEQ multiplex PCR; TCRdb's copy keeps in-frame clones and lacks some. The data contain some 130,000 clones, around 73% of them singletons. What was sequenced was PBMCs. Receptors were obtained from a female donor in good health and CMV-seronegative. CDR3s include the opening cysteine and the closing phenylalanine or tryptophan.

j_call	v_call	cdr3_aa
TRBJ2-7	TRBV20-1	CSAGQGAYF
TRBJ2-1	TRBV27	CASRAERYNEQFF
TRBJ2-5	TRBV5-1	CASSSGTLQETQYF
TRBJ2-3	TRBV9	CASSVGDRDFTDTQYF
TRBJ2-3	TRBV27	CASASLGLAGTDTQYF
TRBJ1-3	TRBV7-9	CASRHGSGNTIYF
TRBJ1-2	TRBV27	CASSLRSNYGYTF
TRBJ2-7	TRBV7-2	CASSQNGGAIMEQYF
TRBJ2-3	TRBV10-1	CASSGDTRDTQYF
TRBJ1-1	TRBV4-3	CASSQDKGKGTEAFF
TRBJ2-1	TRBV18	CASSPKGTSHNEQFF
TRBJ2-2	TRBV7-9	CASSPRGELFF
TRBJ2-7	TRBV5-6	CASSPDRDHYEQYF
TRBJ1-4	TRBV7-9	CASSPTGEKEKLFF
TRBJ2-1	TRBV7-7	CASSSAVEGNEQFF
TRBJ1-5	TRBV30	CAWDAGQGTQPQHF
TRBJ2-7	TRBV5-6	CASSEGTSNYEQYF
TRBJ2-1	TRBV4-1	CASSHVGGLYNEQFF
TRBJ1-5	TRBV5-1	CASSLGPTSGNQPQHF
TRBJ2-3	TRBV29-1	CSVAPTGVGTDTQYF
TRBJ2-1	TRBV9	CASSVKGQASSYNEQFF
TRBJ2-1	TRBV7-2	CASSLLALSNEQFF
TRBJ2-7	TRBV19	CASSTQHGRGTYEQYF
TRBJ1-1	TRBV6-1	CASSEVWEGYTEAFF
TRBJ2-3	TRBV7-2	CASSLARGDTQYF
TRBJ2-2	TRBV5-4	CASSFLGELFF
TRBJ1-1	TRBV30	CAWSDKQGRAFF
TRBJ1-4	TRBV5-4	CASSLANEKLFF
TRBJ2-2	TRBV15	CATSRVIGELFF
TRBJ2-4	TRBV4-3	CASSQDGRGWDIQYF
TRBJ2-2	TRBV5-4	CASSLGLANTGELFF
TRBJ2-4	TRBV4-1	CASSQDSLAGLGYIQYF
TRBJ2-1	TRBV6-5	CASSPLAPHNEQFF
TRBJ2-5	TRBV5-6	CASSHYRGGLRETQYF
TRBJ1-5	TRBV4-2	CASSQDGQGNQPQHF
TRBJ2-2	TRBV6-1	CASSVKGLAGADGELFF
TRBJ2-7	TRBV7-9	CASSTQTARGVGEQYF
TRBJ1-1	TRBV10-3	CAISERDRVGTEAFF
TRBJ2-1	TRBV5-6	CASSLYRDRGRDEQFF
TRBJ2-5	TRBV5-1	CASNPWAGQETQYF
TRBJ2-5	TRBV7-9	CASSRGLAEIETQYF
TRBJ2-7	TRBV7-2	CASSPGTGFYEQYF
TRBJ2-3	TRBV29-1	CSVLRGNTDTQYF
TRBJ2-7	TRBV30	CAWSRNSLPYEQYF
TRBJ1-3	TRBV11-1	CASSLEMNGNTIYF
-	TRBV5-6	CASSPPRGPTYEQYF
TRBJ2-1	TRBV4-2	CASSQEHWAGGNNEQFF
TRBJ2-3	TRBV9	CASSARLAPDTQYF
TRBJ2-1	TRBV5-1	CASSLEGTGEWDEQFF
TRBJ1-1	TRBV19	CASQTWDRPNTEAFF
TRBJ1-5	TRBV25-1	CASSGGQGRWNNQPQHF
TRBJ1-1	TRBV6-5	CASTTTPMRPEAFF
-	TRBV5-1	CASSLTRTSGTYEQYF
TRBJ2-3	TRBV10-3	CAISRGGESTDTQYF
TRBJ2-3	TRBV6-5	CASREAGEHTQYF
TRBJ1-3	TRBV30	CAFSRVSGNTIYF
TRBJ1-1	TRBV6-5	CASSSPRGNTEAFF